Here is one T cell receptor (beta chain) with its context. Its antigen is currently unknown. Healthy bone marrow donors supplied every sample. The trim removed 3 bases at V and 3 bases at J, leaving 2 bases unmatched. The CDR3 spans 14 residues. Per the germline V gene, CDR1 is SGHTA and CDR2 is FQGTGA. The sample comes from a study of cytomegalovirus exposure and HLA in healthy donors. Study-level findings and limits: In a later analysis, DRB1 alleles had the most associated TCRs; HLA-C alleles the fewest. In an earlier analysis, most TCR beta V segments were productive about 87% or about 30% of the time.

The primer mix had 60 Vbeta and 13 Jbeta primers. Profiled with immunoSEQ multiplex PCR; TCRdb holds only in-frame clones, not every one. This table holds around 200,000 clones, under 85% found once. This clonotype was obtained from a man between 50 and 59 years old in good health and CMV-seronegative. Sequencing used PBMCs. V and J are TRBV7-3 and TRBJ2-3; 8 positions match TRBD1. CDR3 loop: CASSFGQGTDTQYF. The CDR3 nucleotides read TGTGCCAGCAGCTTCGGACAGGGAACAGATACGCAGTATTTT.